The clone carrying this T cell receptor (beta chain) was seen more than once but under ten times. Its specificity is not known. TCRdb reanalysed the reads using MiXCR and keeps one entry per CDR3 protein. Of 800,000 to 950,000 distinct CDR3 sequences listed, 30% to 35% are singletons. The junction had 6 bases not matched to a gene; V was cut back by 2 bases and J by 0 bases. CDR3 size: 17 residues. Germline-derived CDR1 and CDR2 are LGHDT and YNNKEL (reference sequence). The record originates from a study of T cell repertoires in cytomegalovirus infection. This chain joins TRBV3-1 and TRBJ1-1; 10 positions match TRBD1. The specimen was cultured CD8+ T cells from PBMCs, collected from culture after CMV antigen stimulation. The TCR comes from a human donor in good health (CMV status not recorded). Some clones in this sample may be carry-over from other donors' samples. For the CDR3, the DNA is TGTGCCAGCAGCCAATTCCGGGACAGGGGCCTGAACACTGAAGCTTTCTTT. This sequence encodes CASSQFRDRGLNTEAFF.